This T cell receptor (beta chain) was found in a study of T cells in Graves' hyperthyroidism and ophthalmopathy. Findings and limits, study-wide: Ophthalmopathy cases were set apart from stable hyperthyroidism by a 13 V-J model. For ophthalmopathy, model prediction preceded onset by a median roughly 6.2 months.

TCR beta CDR3 region amplification was performed from RNA transcripts. Initially, a first-round RT-PCR of the TCR CDR3 employed the HTBI primer set. A single record per CDR3 protein comes from TCRdb applying MiXCR to the multiplex PCR reads. The table has about 360,000 distinct CDR3 sequences, about a sixth seen once. CDR1 MDHEN and CDR2 SYDVKM come from the germline V gene. The length of the CDR3 is 19 residues. V was clipped by 2 bases and J by 4 bases; unmatched bases: 15. This clonotype was observed at least ten times. What it binds is unknown. It was 10 ml of fresh peripheral blood that supplied the PBMCs.

Sequences were obtained from blood. The origin of this receptor is a woman under 30 with Graves' hyperthyroidism that later progressed to Graves' ophthalmopathy. This chain uses TRBV28 with TRBJ2-7; TRBD2 aligns across 12 bases. The CDR3 sequence: CASSLRSGPLAGGNYEQYF. DNA for the CDR3: TGTGCCAGCAGTTTAAGGTCGGGACCTCTAGCGGGAGGGAATTACGAGCAGTACTTC.